A selection of T cell receptor beta chains follows, all from one sample in a study of blood T cell repertoires in COVID-19. TCRdb's table, derived via immunoSEQ multiplex PCR, lists solely in-frame clones and lacks some. The sample records approximately 20,000 clones, roughly 90% being singletons. Sequenced input: peripheral blood. These receptors came from a human donor in a cohort sampled during active COVID-19. Both conserved end residues are part of each CDR3.

v_gene: TRBV7-9
j_gene: TRBJ2-1
CDR3aa: CASSLAWERAPHNEQFF

v_gene: TRBV2
j_gene: TRBJ1-2
CDR3aa: CASRETVNNYGYTF

v_gene: TRBV19
j_gene: TRBJ1-5
CDR3aa: CASRTTSGRGQPQHF

v_gene: TRBV7-9
j_gene: TRBJ1-2
CDR3aa: CASSLATDSACYTF

v_gene: TRBV5-1
j_gene: TRBJ1-2
CDR3aa: CASSRLGGRGPYGYTF

v_gene: TRBV10-3
j_gene: TRBJ2-7
CDR3aa: CAISERTGLHEQYF

v_gene: TRBV5-4
j_gene: TRBJ1-2
CDR3aa: CASSTSRQFDYGYTF

v_gene: TRBV30
j_gene: TRBJ1-6
CDR3aa: CAWRTQGGDGSPLHF

v_gene: TRBV20-1
j_gene: TRBJ1-1
CDR3aa: CSASGTGGLGTEAFF

v_gene: TRBV5-1
j_gene: TRBJ2-7
CDR3aa: CASAILLEGASYEQYF

v_gene: TRBV7-9
j_gene: TRBJ1-4
CDR3aa: CASSLGQFATNEKLFF

v_gene: TRBV19
j_gene: TRBJ1-2
CDR3aa: CASIPTSSRVHGYTF

v_gene: TRBV19
j_gene: TRBJ1-2
CDR3aa: CASSIAPDRGYYGYTF

v_gene: TRBV12-3/TRBV12-4
j_gene: TRBJ1-2
CDR3aa: CASSGQNYGYTF

v_gene: TRBV4-1
j_gene: TRBJ1-2
CDR3aa: CASSQGTLANYGYTF

v_gene: TRBV18
j_gene: TRBJ2-5
CDR3aa: CASSPGLQEKTQYF

v_gene: TRBV5-6
j_gene: TRBJ2-1
CDR3aa: CASSFFRVRYGYEQFF

v_gene: TRBV9
j_gene: TRBJ2-7
CDR3aa: CASSDTLHLYEQYF

v_gene: TRBV2
j_gene: TRBJ1-1
CDR3aa: CASSDYRGNTEAFF

v_gene: TRBV6-5
j_gene: TRBJ2-6
CDR3aa: CASTKGVTGANVLTF

v_gene: TRBV5-5
j_gene: TRBJ2-7
CDR3aa: CASSFGGGGPLYEQYF

v_gene: TRBV27
j_gene: TRBJ1-2
CDR3aa: CASSLRAGGYYGYTF

v_gene: TRBV6-5
j_gene: TRBJ1-5
CDR3aa: CASKYRGGRQPQHF

v_gene: TRBV19
j_gene: TRBJ2-7
CDR3aa: CASKDRGYSYEQYF

v_gene: TRBV5-1
j_gene: TRBJ2-1
CDR3aa: CASSFSRQGANEQFF

v_gene: TRBV9
j_gene: TRBJ2-3
CDR3aa: CASSDGTSADTQYF

v_gene: TRBV5-4
j_gene: TRBJ2-7
CDR3aa: CASSSWDSPYEQYF

v_gene: TRBV5-1
j_gene: TRBJ2-7
CDR3aa: CASSSQGIGPYEQYF

v_gene: TRBV29-1
j_gene: TRBJ2-1
CDR3aa: CSVYQGEQFF

v_gene: TRBV5-1
j_gene: TRBJ2-7
CDR3aa: CASRKEGSGGAVIYEQYF

v_gene: TRBV29-1
j_gene: TRBJ1-1
CDR3aa: CSAKAGTGETEAFF

v_gene: TRBV30
j_gene: TRBJ2-1
CDR3aa: CAWSFQGAYNEQFF

v_gene: TRBV5-1
j_gene: TRBJ2-4
CDR3aa: CAMYARKGGAEKFEIAKNIQYF

v_gene: TRBV30
j_gene: TRBJ1-4
CDR3aa: CAWDRKRDEKLFF

v_gene: TRBV9
j_gene: TRBJ1-1
CDR3aa: CASSLSTGTEAFF

v_gene: TRBV19
j_gene: TRBJ1-5
CDR3aa: CASSTTAGNQPQHF

v_gene: TRBV2
j_gene: TRBJ2-1
CDR3aa: CAIFLVAGGRTYNEQFF

v_gene: TRBV25-1
j_gene: TRBJ1-4
CDR3aa: CASSVRGLGKLFF

v_gene: TRBV21-1
j_gene: TRBJ2-7
CDR3aa: CASSKTPWGQYEQYF

v_gene: TRBV3-1/TRBV3-2
j_gene: TRBJ1-1
CDR3aa: CASSHPAGTEAFF

v_gene: TRBV7-8
j_gene: TRBJ2-5
CDR3aa: CASSPTGGRETQYF

v_gene: TRBV19
j_gene: TRBJ1-1
CDR3aa: CASSLGQGYTEAFF

v_gene: TRBV25-1
j_gene: TRBJ1-4
CDR3aa: CASSPGQGAEKLFF

v_gene: TRBV6-1
j_gene: TRBJ2-3
CDR3aa: CASSDQSTDTQYF

v_gene: TRBV4-1
j_gene: TRBJ1-4
CDR3aa: CASSQPTGQGETLFF

v_gene: TRBV14
j_gene: TRBJ2-3
CDR3aa: CASSLGQEGDTQYF

v_gene: TRBV19
j_gene: TRBJ1-2
CDR3aa: CASSPRRGSNYGYTF

v_gene: TRBV11-2
j_gene: TRBJ1-6
CDR3aa: CASSLVQGAYNSPLHF